The present entry profiles one T cell receptor beta chain with its context. What it recognizes is unknown. Unexposed donor CD4+ T cells date from 2011-2018, before the COVID-19 pandemic. Naive and memory CD4+ T cells were separated from cryopreserved PBMCs. Profiling relied on immunoSEQ multiplex PCR, and the TCRdb table lists in-frame clones only, not all of them. The sample lists tens of thousands of clones, approximately 94% occurring once. The sample belongs to a study of CD4 T cells in relation to SARS-CoV-2 and coronaviruses. Findings and limits, study-wide: Samples before the pandemic and after infection were not matched within any donor. According to naive versus memory sequencing, detected responses are memory recall, not newly primed.

This CDR3 spans 15 amino acids. V gave up 0 bases and J gave up 7 bases; unmatched junction bases: 5. In germline, CDR1 is KGHSH, CDR2 LQKENI. The J gene is TRBJ2-1, the V gene TRBV18; 8 nucleotides line up with TRBD2. The clonotype was recovered from a human donor in good health. The sequencing input was naive CD4+ T cells from PBMCs. Subset: naive CD4+ T cells isolated by negative enrichment. Written as DNA, the CDR3 is TGTGCCAGCTCACCACCCAGCGGGAGTGGTAATGAGCAGTTCTTC. The encoded protein is CASSPPSGSGNEQFF.